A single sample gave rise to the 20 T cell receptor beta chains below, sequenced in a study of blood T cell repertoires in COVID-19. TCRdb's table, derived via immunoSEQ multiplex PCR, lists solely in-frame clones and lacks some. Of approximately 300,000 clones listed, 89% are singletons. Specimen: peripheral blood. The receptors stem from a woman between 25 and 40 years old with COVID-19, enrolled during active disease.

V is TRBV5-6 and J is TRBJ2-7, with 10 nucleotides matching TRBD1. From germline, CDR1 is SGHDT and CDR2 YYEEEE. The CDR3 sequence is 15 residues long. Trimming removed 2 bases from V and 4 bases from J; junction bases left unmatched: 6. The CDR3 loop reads CASSLLGTGAYEQYV. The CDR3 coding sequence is TGTGCCAGCAGCTTATTAGGGACAGGGGCGTACGAGCAGTACGTC.

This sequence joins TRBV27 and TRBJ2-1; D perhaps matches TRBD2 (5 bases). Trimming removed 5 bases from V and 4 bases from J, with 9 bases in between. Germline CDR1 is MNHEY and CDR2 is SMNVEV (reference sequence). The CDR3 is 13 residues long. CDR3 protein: CASSRGIYNEQFF. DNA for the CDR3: TGTGCCAGCAGTCGAGGGATTTACAATGAGCAGTTCTTC.

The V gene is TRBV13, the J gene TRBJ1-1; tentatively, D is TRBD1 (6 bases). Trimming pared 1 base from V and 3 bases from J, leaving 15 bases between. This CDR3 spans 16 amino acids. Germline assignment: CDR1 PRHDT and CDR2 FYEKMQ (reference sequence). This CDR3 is CASSLAGGRGDTEAFF. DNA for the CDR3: TGTGCCAGCAGCTTAGCGGGAGGCAGGGGAGACACTGAAGCTTTCTTT. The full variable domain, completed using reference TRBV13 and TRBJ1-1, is AAGVIQSPRHLIKEKRETATLKCYPIPRHDTVYWYQQGPGQDPQFLISFYEKMQSDKGSIPDRFSAQQFSDYHSELNMSSLELGDSALYFCASSLAGGRGDTEAFFGQGTRLTVV.

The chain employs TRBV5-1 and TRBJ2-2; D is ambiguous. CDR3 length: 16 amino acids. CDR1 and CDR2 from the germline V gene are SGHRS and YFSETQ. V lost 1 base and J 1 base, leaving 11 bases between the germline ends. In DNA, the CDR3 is TGCGCCAGCAGCTTGATGGTCAGTGAGAACACCGGGGAGCTGTTTTTT. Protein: CASSLMVSENTGELFF.

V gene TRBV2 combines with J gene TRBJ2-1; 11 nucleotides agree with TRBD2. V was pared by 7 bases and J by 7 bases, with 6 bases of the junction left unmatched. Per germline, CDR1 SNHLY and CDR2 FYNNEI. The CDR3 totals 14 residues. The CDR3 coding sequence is TGTGCCAGCAAGGGACTAGCGGTGGGAAATGAGCAGTTCTTC. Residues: CASKGLAVGNEQFF.

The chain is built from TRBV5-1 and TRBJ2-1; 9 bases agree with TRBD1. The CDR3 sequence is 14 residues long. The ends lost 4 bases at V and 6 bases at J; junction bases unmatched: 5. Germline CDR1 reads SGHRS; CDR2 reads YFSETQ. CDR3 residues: CASSPQTGGNEQFF. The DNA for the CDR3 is TGCGCCAGCAGCCCCCAGACAGGGGGCAATGAGCAGTTCTTC.

CDR3 bases: TGCGCCAGCGTGCAGGGAATTAAGCAGTTCTTC. This encodes CASVQGIKQFF. The rearrangement joins TRBV10-2 to TRBJ2-1; a weak D match, TRBD1 (5 bases). The CDR3 contains 11 residues. Trimming removed 8 bases at V and 11 bases at J, with 13 bases between. Germline V CDR1 and CDR2: WSHSY, SAAADI.

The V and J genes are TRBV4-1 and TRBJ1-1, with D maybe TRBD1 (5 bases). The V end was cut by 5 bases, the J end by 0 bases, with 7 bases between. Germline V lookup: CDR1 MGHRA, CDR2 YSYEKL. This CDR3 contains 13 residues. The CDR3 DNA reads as TGCGCCAGCAGCTCGACAGTGAACACTGAAGCTTTCTTT. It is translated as CASSSTVNTEAFF.

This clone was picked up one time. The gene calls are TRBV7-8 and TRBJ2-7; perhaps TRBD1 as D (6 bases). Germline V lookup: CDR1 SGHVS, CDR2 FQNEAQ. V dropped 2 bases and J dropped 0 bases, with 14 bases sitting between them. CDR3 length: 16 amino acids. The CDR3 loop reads CASSLLAGASSYEQYV. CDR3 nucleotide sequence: TGTGCCAGCAGCTTACTTGCAGGGGCCAGCTCCTACGAGCAGTACGTC.

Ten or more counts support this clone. CDR3 nucleotides: TGTGCCACCAGCAGAGATAGCGGGGGGCATCAAGAGACCCAGTACTTC. Translated, it gives CATSRDSGGHQETQYF. The rearrangement joins TRBV15 to TRBJ2-5; 10 bases fit TRBD2. After removal of 0 bases from V and 2 bases from J, the junction contained 3 bases not matched to a gene. This CDR3 has 16 residues. The germline V gene encodes CDR1 LNHNV and CDR2 YYDKDF (reference sequence).

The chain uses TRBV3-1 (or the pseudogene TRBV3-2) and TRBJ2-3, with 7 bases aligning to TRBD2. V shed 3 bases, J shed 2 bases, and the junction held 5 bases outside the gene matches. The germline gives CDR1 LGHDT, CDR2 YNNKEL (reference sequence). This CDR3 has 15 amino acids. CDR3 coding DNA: TGTGCCAGCAGCCAGGAGCGGGGAATCACAGATACGCAGTATTTT. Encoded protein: CASSQERGITDTQYF.

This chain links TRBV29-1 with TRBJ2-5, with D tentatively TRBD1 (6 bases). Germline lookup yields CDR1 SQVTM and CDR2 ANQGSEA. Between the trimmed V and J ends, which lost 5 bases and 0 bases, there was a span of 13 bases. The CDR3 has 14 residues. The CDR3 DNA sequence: TGCAGCGTTAGGACAGATCCGTACCAAGAGACCCAGTACTTC. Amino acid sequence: CSVRTDPYQETQYF.

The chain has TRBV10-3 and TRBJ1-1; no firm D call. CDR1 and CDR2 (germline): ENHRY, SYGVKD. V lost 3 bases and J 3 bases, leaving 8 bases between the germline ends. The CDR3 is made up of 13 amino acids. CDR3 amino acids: CAISDRGDTEAFF. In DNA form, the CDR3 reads TGTGCCATCAGTGATCGCGGTGACACTGAAGCTTTCTTT.

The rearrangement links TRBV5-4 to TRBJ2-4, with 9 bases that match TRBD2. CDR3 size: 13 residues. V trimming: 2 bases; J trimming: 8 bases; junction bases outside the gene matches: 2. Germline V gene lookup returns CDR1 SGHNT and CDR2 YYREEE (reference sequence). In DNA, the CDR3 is TGTGCCAGCAGCTTTGGCGGGGGGGACATTCAGTACTTC. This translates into CASSFGGGDIQYF.

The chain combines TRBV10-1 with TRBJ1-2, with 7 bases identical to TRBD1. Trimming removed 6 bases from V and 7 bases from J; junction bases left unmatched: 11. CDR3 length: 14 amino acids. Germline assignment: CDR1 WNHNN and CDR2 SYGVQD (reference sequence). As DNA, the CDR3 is TGCGCCAGCAGCCGGGACACCGAGGGGGCTGGCTACACCTTC. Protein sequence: CASSRDTEGAGYTF.

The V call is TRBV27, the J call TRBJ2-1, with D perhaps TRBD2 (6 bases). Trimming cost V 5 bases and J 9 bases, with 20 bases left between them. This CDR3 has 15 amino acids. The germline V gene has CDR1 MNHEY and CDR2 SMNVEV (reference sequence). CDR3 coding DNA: TGTGCCAGCAGTCCCACTATAGCGCGGGGAGGTGAGCAGTTCTTC. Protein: CASSPTIARGGEQFF.

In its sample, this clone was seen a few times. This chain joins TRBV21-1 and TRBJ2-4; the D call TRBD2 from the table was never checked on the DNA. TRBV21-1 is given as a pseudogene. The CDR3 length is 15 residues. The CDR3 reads CASSVYLKAKNIQYF. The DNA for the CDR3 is TGTGCCAGCAGCGTCTACTTGAAAGCCAAAAACATTCAGTACTTC.

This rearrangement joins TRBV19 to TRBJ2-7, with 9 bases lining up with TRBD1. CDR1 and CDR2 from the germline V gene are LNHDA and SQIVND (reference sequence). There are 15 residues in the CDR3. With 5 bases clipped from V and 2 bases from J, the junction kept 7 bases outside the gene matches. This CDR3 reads CASSLGQGTTYEQYF. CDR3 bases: TGTGCCAGTAGTTTGGGACAGGGAACAACCTACGAGCAGTACTTC.

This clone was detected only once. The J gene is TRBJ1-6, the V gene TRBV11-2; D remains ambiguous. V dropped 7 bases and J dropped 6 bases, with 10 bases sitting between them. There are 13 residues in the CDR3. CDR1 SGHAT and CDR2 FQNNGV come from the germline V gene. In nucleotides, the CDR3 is TGTGCCAGCACCCCACACCCTAATTCACCCCTCCACTTT. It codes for CASTPHPNSPLHF.

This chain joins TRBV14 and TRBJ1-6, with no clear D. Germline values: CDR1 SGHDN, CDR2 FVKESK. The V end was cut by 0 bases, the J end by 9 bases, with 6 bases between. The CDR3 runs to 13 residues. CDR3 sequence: CASSQERVSPLHF. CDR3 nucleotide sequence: TGTGCCAGCAGCCAAGAGAGAGTTTCACCCCTCCACTTT. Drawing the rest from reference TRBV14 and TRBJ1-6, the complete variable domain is EAGVTQFPSHSVIEKGQTVTLRCDPISGHDNLYWYRRVMGKEIKFLLHFVKESKQDESGMPNNRFLAERTGGTYSTLKVQPAELEDSGVYFCASSQERVSPLHFGNGTRLTVT.